The sample holds a few counts of the clone carrying this T cell receptor beta chain. Other nucleotide sequences from this sample produce the same CDR3. Measured with immunoSEQ multiplex PCR; TCRdb has only the in-frame clones, and not every one. The sample has some 1 million clones, 60% to 80% seen once; the top ten hold 1.5%. The sample originates from a study of shared clonotypes between healthy human individuals. Trimming removed 3 bases from V and 0 bases from J, with 5 bases in between. CDR1 and CDR2 (germline): GTSNPN, SVGIG (reference sequence). This CDR3 region has 12 residues. The V gene is TRBV30, the J gene TRBJ1-1; no reliable D call. This TCR came from a man between 18 and 35 years old in good health. Input material: memory CD4+ T cells sorted from blood. The sample's subset: CD45RA-negative fraction. The CDR3 sequence: CAWSRMNTEAFF. CDR3 DNA sequence: TGTGCCTGGAGCAGGATGAACACTGAAGCTTTCTTT.